This entry concerns a single T cell receptor beta chain. The data belong to a study of T cells after yellow fever vaccination. TCRdb ran MiXCR on the 5' RACE reads and lists one entry per CDR3 protein. The repertoire holds approximately 580,000 distinct CDR3 sequences, with about 15% as singletons. The clonotype was recovered from a man between 18 and 35 years old who received the YFV17D yellow fever vaccine. This specimen consisted of PBMCs, obtained 5 days after the first yellow fever vaccination.

Written as DNA, the CDR3 is TGTGCCAGCAGCCAAGATGGGGGGTACTCCTACGAGCAGTACTTC. As protein: CASSQDGGYSYEQYF. The rearrangement links TRBV3-1 to TRBJ2-7; TRBD2 is a possible D gene (6 bases). This CDR3 contains 15 residues. CDR1 LGHDT and CDR2 YNNKEL come from the germline V gene (reference sequence). V shed 0 bases and J shed 0 bases, with 9 bases lying between them.